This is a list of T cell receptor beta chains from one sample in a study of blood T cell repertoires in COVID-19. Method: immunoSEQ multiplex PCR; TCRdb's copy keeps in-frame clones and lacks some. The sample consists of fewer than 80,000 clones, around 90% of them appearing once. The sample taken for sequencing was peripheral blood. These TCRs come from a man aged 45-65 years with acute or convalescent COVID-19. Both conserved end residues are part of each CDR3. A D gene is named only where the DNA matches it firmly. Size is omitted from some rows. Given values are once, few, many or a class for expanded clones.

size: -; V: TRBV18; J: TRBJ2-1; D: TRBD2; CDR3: CASSNLGLAGEHEQFF; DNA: TGTGCCAGCTCAAATCTGGGACTAGCGGGAGAACATGAGCAGTTCTTC
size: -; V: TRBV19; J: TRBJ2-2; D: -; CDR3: CASSIVGAHNTGELFF; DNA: TGTGCCAGTAGTATAGTGGGGGCCCATAACACCGGGGAGCTGTTTTTT
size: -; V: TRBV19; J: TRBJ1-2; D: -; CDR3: CASNSILPSDRSNYGYTF; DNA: TGTGCCAGTAACAGTATCCTCCCCTCAGACAGGTCTAACTATGGCTACACCTTC
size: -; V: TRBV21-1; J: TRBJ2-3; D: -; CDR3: CASSNRGQAMITDTQYF; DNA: TGTGCCAGCAGCAATCGGGGACAGGCCATGATCACAGATACGCAGTATTTT
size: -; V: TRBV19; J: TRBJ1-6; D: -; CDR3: CAIPGQGKSSYNSPLHF; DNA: TGTGCCATTCCGGGGCAGGGGAAAAGCTCCTATAATTCACCCCTCCACTTT
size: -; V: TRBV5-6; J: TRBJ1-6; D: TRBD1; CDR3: CASSLDDRGFYNSPLHF; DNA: TGTGCCAGCAGCTTGGATGACAGGGGATTCTATAATTCACCCCTCCACTTT
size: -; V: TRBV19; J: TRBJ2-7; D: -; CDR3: CASSIGDSYEQYF; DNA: TGTGCCAGTAGTATCGGCGACAGCTACGAGCAGTACTTC
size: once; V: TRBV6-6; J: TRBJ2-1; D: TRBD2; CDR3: CASRIDPSGSWNEQFF; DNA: TGTGCCAGCAGGATAGATCCTAGCGGGAGCTGGAATGAGCAGTTCTTC
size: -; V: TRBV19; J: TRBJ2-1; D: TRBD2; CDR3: CATRTSLSYNEQFF; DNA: TGTGCCACCCGGACTAGCCTCTCCTACAATGAGCAGTTCTTC
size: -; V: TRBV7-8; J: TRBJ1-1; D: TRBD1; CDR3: CASSIPQGGAFF; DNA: TGTGCCAGCAGCATCCCCCAGGGGGGAGCTTTCTTT
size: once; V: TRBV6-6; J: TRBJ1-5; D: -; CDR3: CASLQGSNQPQHF; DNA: TGTGCCAGCTTACAGGGTAGCAATCAGCCCCAGCATTTT
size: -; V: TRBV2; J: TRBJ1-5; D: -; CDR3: CASSDEVNQPQHF; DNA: TGTGCCAGCAGTGATGAGGTTAATCAGCCCCAGCATTTT